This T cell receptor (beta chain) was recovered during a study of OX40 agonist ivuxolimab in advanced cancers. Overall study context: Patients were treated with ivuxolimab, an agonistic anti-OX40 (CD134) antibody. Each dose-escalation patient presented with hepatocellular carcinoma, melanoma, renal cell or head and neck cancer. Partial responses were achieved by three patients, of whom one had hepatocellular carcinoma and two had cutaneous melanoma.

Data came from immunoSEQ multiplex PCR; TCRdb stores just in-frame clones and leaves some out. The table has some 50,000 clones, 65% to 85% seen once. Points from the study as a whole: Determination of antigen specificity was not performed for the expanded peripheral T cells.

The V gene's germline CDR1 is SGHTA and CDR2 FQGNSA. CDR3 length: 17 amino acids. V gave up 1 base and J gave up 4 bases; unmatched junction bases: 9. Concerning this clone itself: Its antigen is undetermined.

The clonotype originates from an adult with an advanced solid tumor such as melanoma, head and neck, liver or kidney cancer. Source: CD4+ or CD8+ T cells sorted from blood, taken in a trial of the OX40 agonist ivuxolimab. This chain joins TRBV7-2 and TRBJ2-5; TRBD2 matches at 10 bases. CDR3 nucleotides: TGTGCCAGCAGCTTAGGAGGGGGCAGCGGGAGGGGAGAGACCCAGTACTTC. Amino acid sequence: CASSLGGGSGRGETQYF. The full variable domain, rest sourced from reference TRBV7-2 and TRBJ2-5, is GAGVSQSPSNKVTEKGKDVELRCDPISGHTALYWYRQSLGQGLEFLIYFQGNSAPDKSGLPSDRFSAERTGGSVSTLTIQRTQQEDSAVYLCASSLGGGSGRGETQYFGPGTRLLVL.